These 22 T cell receptor beta chains were all obtained from the same sample, sequenced in a study of blood T cell repertoires in COVID-19 (dated by TCRdb to between 2020 and 2021). Libraries came from the immunoSEQ multiplex PCR assay. This immuneACCESS table, as held by TCRdb, lists in-frame sequences with V and J called but not all clones. Of the missing ones, under half trace to an unresolved V gene in checked studies; the others have no known cause. The table for this sample lists 66,000 or so clones; just under 80% of them were counted only once. The top ten constitute around 9.7% of the sample. The sample taken for sequencing was peripheral blood. These receptors originate from a human donor in a cohort sampled during active COVID-19.

This sequence joins TRBV23-1 and TRBJ1-1, with 7 bases matching TRBD1. TRBV23-1 is an open reading frame, and its role is uncertain. This CDR3 region has 12 residues. Trimming removed 11 bases from V and 4 bases from J; junction bases left unmatched: 7. The CDR3, as DNA: TGCGCCCTGAGGGGGCCGTTCACTGAAGCTTTCTTT. It specifies CALRGPFTEAFF.

The chain combines TRBV19 with TRBJ1-2; 9 bases match TRBD1. The V and J ends lost 3 bases and 4 bases, in that order; junction bases with no gene match: 6. The CDR3 totals 15 residues. Germline CDR1 is LNHDA and CDR2 is SQIVND (reference sequence). DNA of the CDR3: TGTGCCAGTAGTATTACCACAGGGGGCGTCTATGGCTACACCTTC. This codes for CASSITTGGVYGYTF.

There are a few counts of this clone. The chain combines TRBV5-1 with TRBJ1-2, with 7 bases fitting TRBD1. Germline V gene lookup returns CDR1 SGHRS and CDR2 YFSETQ. Trimming cost V 4 bases and J 4 bases; bases outside gene matches: 10. The CDR3 runs to 15 residues. CDR3 coding DNA: TGCGCCAGCAGCCACCGGGACAGTTCACCCTATGGCTACACCTTC. Its translation is CASSHRDSSPYGYTF.

The chain has TRBV5-1 and TRBJ2-7; 8 bases map to TRBD1. V gave up 4 bases and J gave up 3 bases; unmatched junction bases: 9. The germline gives CDR1 SGHRS, CDR2 YFSETQ. This CDR3 has 15 residues. The CDR3 sequence is CASSRTETGVYEQYF. CDR3 nucleotide sequence: TGCGCCAGCAGCCGTACCGAGACAGGGGTCTACGAGCAGTACTTC.

V and J are TRBV5-6 and TRBJ1-5; tentatively, D is TRBD1 (5 bases). Germline CDR1 SGHDT, CDR2 YYEEEE. The CDR3 is 16 amino acids. The V end lost 1 base, the J end lost 3 bases, and 14 bases lay between the germline ends. CDR3 sequence (DNA): TGTGCCAGCAGCTTGTATTCCAGGGCCCACAATCAGCCCCAGCATTTT. Translated: CASSLYSRAHNQPQHF.

This sequence joins TRBV5-8 and TRBJ2-7; D gene ambiguous. V was cut by 4 bases and J by 6 bases, with 8 bases left in between. The CDR3 runs 11 residues. Germline CDR1 SGHTS, CDR2 YDEGEE. The CDR3 nucleotides are TGTGCCAGCAGCAGAGCCGGCGAGCAGTACTTC. Translated: CASSRAGEQYF.

The J gene is TRBJ2-7, the V gene TRBV2, with TRBD2 identical over 10 bases. The J segment lost 1 base and the V segment lost 0 bases, leaving 9 bases of the junction unmatched. Germline V gene sequence: CDR1 SNHLY, CDR2 FYNNEI. CDR3 length: 18 amino acids. The CDR3: CASSEALLAGATSYEQYF. The CDR3 region has the DNA TGTGCCAGCAGTGAAGCGCTTCTAGCGGGAGCAACTTCCTACGAGCAGTACTTC.

J is TRBJ2-6 and V is TRBV23-1; no firm D call. Being an ORF, TRBV23-1 has a function that is uncertain. Trimming stripped 4 bases from V and 2 bases from J, with 6 bases between. The CDR3 has 14 residues. CDR3 sequence reads: CASSPPTGANVLTF. CDR3 DNA sequence: TGCGCCAGCAGTCCGCCTACTGGGGCCAACGTCCTGACTTTC.

This clone was seen once. The chain combines TRBV27 with TRBJ2-1; 9 bases agree with TRBD2. The V and J ends lost 0 bases and 2 bases, in that order; junction bases with no gene match: 8. Germline CDR1 reads MNHEY; CDR2 reads SMNVEV (reference sequence). The CDR3 covers 18 residues. The CDR3 is CASSLSSSREGPYNEQFF. The CDR3 region has the DNA TGTGCCAGCAGTTTATCATCCTCGCGGGAGGGCCCCTACAATGAGCAGTTCTTC.

The chain has TRBV6-5 and TRBJ2-1; weak D call: TRBD2 (5 bases). Trimming shortened V by 5 bases and J by 0 bases, and 11 bases separated the two germline ends. The V gene's germline CDR1 is MNHEY and CDR2 SVGAGI. This CDR3 region has 15 residues. Written as DNA, the CDR3 is TGTGCCAGCAGTCAGGAGGCCGGCTCCTACAATGAGCAGTTCTTC. This gives the protein CASSQEAGSYNEQFF.

This clone was detected a few times. The V call is TRBV5-4, the J call TRBJ1-1; 7 positions match TRBD1. This CDR3 contains 16 residues. After removal of 0 bases from V and 4 bases from J, the junction contained 9 bases not matched to a gene. Germline V gene data show CDR1 as SGHNT and CDR2 as YYREEE (reference sequence). CDR3 protein: CASSLGRQGSGTEAFF. DNA of the CDR3: TGTGCCAGCAGCTTGGGTCGACAGGGCAGCGGCACTGAAGCTTTCTTT.

This chain joins TRBV6-5 and TRBJ1-2; TRBD1 matches at 8 bases. There are 14 residues in the CDR3. V was pared by 6 bases and J by 7 bases, with 10 bases of the junction left unmatched. Looked up from germline, CDR1 is MNHEY and CDR2 is SVGAGI. The CDR3 here is CASRSTGTGAGYTF. DNA of the CDR3: TGTGCCAGCAGATCGACAGGGACAGGAGCTGGCTACACCTTC.

The sample holds a few counts of this clone. The chain links TRBV11-2 to TRBJ1-1, with 10 bases lining up with TRBD1. The CDR3 runs 15 residues. Germline V lookup: CDR1 SGHAT, CDR2 FQNNGV. J lost 2 bases, V lost 8 bases, and 8 bases had no gene match. CDR3 bases: TGTGCCAGCGTTGCTTGGGACAGGGGTAACACTGAAGCTTTCTTT. This translates into CASVAWDRGNTEAFF.

V and J are TRBV7-2 and TRBJ2-2; tentatively, D is TRBD2 (5 bases). V was shortened by 1 base and J by 6 bases, with 15 bases between the two germline ends. This CDR3 region has 16 residues. Per germline, CDR1 SGHTA and CDR2 FQGNSA. CDR3 sequence (DNA): TGTGCCAGCAGCTTAGAGGAGGTGGGAGTGGCCGGGGAGCTGTTTTTT. Translated, it gives CASSLEEVGVAGELFF.

CDR3 nucleotide sequence: TGTGCCAGCGGGACTTTAAAGGGAAACACCGGGGAGCTGTTTTTT. As protein: CASGTLKGNTGELFF. This sequence joins TRBV5-4 and TRBJ2-2, with a weak D call TRBD2 (6 bases). V lost 7 bases to trimming and J lost 2 bases, with 15 bases between them. The CDR3 is 15 residues long. Germline V gives CDR1 SGHNT, CDR2 YYREEE (reference sequence).

This chain joins TRBV24-1 and TRBJ2-3, with D perhaps TRBD2 (6 bases). Germline V gene sequence: CDR1 KGHDR, CDR2 SFDVKD. This CDR3 has 16 residues. V lost 4 bases to trimming and J lost 1 base, with 14 bases between them. For the CDR3, the DNA is TGTGCCACCAGTGACCAACTCGGGGGTCGCACAGATACGCAGTATTTT. Translated, it gives CATSDQLGGRTDTQYF.

The gene calls are TRBV19 and TRBJ1-1; TRBD1 matches at 8 bases. This CDR3 comprises 15 residues. With V trimmed by 3 bases and J by 0 bases, 3 bases remained unmatched. CDR1 is LNHDA and CDR2 is SQIVND in the germline V gene (reference sequence). The CDR3 DNA reads as TGTGCCAGTAGTATTGGGACAGGCTTGAACACTGAAGCTTTCTTT. It encodes CASSIGTGLNTEAFF.

J is TRBJ2-3 and V is TRBV18; D is undetermined. V gave up 4 bases and J gave up 1 base, with 12 bases separating them. The CDR3 contains 15 residues. CDR1 is KGHSH, CDR2 LQKENI, per germline. The DNA for the CDR3 is TGTGCCAGCTCACTCGAGAGCACCCGCACAGATACGCAGTATTTT. It is translated as CASSLESTRTDTQYF.

This clone has more than one count but fewer than ten. The genes are TRBV15 and TRBJ2-2, with D unclear. V was trimmed by 3 bases and J by 2 bases, leaving 13 bases between them. Germline lookup yields CDR1 LNHNV and CDR2 YYDKDF (reference sequence). The CDR3 covers 16 residues. DNA for the CDR3: TGTGCCACCAGCAGCTCAGATGTAATAAACACCGGGGAGCTGTTTTTT. It yields the protein CATSSSDVINTGELFF.

The chain recombines TRBV19 with TRBJ2-3; no definite D call. This CDR3 is 13 amino acids long. The germline V and J ends were trimmed by 7 bases and 4 bases, with 12 bases remaining between them. Germline CDR1 reads LNHDA; CDR2 reads SQIVND (reference sequence). CDR3 coding DNA: TGTGCCAGTACCCCCGGGTGGGCAGATACGCAGTATTTT. This translates into CASTPGWADTQYF.

The genes are TRBV3-1 (or the pseudogene TRBV3-2) and TRBJ2-5, with 8 bases aligning to TRBD2. The germline gives CDR1 LGHDT, CDR2 YNNKEL (reference sequence). The junction had 5 bases not matched to a gene; V was cut back by 3 bases and J by 5 bases. The length of the CDR3 is 14 residues. This CDR3 is CASSQGLAGETQYF. CDR3 nucleotides: TGTGCCAGCAGCCAGGGGCTAGCGGGTGAGACCCAGTACTTC.

The genes are TRBV5-1 and TRBJ2-3; 12 bases agree with TRBD2. The junction had 9 bases not matched to a gene; V was cut back by 4 bases and J by 0 bases. This CDR3 has 18 residues. The germline V gene encodes CDR1 SGHRS and CDR2 YFSETQ. CDR3 region: CASSRGLAGLTSTDTQYF. CDR3 in DNA: TGCGCCAGCAGCCGGGGACTAGCGGGTCTCACTAGCACAGATACGCAGTATTTT. Full variable domain (rest looked up from reference TRBV5-1 and TRBJ2-3): KAGVTQTPRYLIKTRGQQVTLSCSPISGHRSVSWYQQTPGQGLQFLFEYFSETQRNKGNFPGRFSGRQFSNSRSEMNVSTLELGDSALYLCASSRGLAGLTSTDTQYFGPGTRLTVL.